This record looks at one T cell receptor (beta chain) sequence and its context. The sample comes from a study of OX40 agonist ivuxolimab in advanced cancers. Some clones are missing from TCRdb's copy, which holds only in-frame ones; the method was immunoSEQ multiplex PCR. The sample contains around 100,000 clones, around 90% of which appear only once. The V gene's germline CDR1 is SGHRS and CDR2 YFSETQ. V trimming: 3 bases; J trimming: 3 bases; junction bases outside the gene matches: 2. The CDR3 consists of 14 residues. Sequencing used CD4+ or CD8+ T cells sorted from blood, obtained in a trial of the OX40 agonist ivuxolimab. The clonotype was recovered from an adult with an advanced solid tumor such as melanoma, head and neck, liver or kidney cancer. This chain connects TRBV5-1 to TRBJ2-5; 10 nucleotides agree with TRBD2. The CDR3 coding sequence is TGCGCCAGCAGCTCCGGGACTAGCGAAGAGACCCAGTACTTC. Its protein product is CASSSGTSEETQYF.